This TCR beta chain was identified in a study of blood T cell repertoires in COVID-19. V shed 9 bases and J 1 base; nucleotides not matched to a gene: 8. Germline V gene data show CDR1 as LNHDA and CDR2 as SQIVND (reference sequence). The CDR3 loop spans 14 amino acids. Data came from immunoSEQ multiplex PCR; TCRdb stores just in-frame clones and leaves some out. This table has about 120,000 clones, around 90% appearing once. This TCR was sampled from a human donor in a cohort sampled during active COVID-19. The sequenced material came from peripheral blood. The chain uses TRBV19 and TRBJ1-1, with TRBD1 matching 7 bases. CDR3 protein: CASLPRTGNTEAFF. As DNA, the CDR3 is TGTGCCAGCCTGCCGCGGACAGGGAACACTGAAGCTTTCTTT.